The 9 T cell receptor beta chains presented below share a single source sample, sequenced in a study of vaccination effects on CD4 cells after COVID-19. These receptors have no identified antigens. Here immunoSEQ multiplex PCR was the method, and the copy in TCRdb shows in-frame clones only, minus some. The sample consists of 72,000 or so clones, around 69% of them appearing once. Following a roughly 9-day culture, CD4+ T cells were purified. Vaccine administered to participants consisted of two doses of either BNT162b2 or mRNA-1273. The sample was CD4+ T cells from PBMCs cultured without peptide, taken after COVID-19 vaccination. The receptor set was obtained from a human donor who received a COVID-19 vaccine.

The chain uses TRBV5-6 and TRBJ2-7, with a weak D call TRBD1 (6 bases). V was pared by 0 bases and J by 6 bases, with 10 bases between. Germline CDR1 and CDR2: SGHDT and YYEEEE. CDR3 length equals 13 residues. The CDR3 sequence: CASSLAVGAEQYV. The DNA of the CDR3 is TGTGCCAGCAGCTTGGCAGTGGGGGCCGAGCAGTACGTC.

DNA of the CDR3: TGTGCCATTTGGAGCGGGACCCTTTACAATGAGCAGTTCTTC. Translation: CAIWSGTLYNEQFF. The chain recombines TRBV10-3 with TRBJ2-1, with TRBD2 matching 7 bases. J gave up 4 bases and V 9 bases, and 9 bases lay outside the gene matches. The germline gives CDR1 ENHRY, CDR2 SYGVKD. CDR3 length equals 14 residues.

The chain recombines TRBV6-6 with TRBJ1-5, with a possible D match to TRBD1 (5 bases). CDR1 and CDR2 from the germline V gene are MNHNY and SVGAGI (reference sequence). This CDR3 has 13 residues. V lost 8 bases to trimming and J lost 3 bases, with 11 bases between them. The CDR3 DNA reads TGTGCCAGCCGGGACGGACTCAATCAGCCCCAGCATTTT. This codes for CASRDGLNQPQHF.

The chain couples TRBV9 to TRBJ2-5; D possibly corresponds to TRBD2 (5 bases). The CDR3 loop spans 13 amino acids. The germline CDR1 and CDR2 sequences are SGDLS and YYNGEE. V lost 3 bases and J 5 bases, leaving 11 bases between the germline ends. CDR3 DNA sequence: TGTGCCAGCAGCGCCCCGGGGTTGGAGACCCAGTACTTC. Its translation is CASSAPGLETQYF.

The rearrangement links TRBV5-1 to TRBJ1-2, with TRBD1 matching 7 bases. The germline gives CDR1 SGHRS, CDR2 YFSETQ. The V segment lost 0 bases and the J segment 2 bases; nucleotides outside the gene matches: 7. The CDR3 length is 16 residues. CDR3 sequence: CASSLALDRENYGYTF. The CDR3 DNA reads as TGCGCCAGCAGCTTGGCCCTCGACAGGGAAAACTATGGCTACACCTTC.

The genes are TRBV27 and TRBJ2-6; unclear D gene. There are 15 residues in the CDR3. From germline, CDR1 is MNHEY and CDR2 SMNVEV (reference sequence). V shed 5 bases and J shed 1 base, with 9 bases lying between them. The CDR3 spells CASSRLGSGANVLTF. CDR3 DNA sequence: TGTGCCAGCAGTCGCCTGGGATCTGGGGCCAACGTCCTGACTTTC.

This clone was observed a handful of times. For the CDR3, the DNA is TGTGCCAGCAGTTTAGGGTTAGGGGGTAACTATGGCTACACCTTC. Translation gives CASSLGLGGNYGYTF. V is TRBV27 and J is TRBJ1-2, with D maybe TRBD1 (6 bases). Germline lookup yields CDR1 MNHEY and CDR2 SMNVEV (reference sequence). This CDR3 has 15 residues. V was cut by 2 bases and J by 1 base, with 11 bases left in between.

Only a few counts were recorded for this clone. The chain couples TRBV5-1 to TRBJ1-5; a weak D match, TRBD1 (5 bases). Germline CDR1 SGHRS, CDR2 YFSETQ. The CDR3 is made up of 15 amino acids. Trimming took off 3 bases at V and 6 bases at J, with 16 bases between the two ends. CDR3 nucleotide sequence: TGCGCCAGCAGCTCAGGGAGTATCCTGCGTCAGCCCCAGCATTTT. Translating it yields CASSSGSILRQPQHF.

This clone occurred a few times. Here the CDR3 DNA reads TGTGCCAGCAGTGAAGACGGGGAAAGTCAGCCCCAGCATTTT. The encoded protein is CASSEDGESQPQHF. The V gene is TRBV2, the J gene TRBJ1-5; no clear D gene. Trimming took 1 base from V and 6 from J, leaving 10 bases between them. CDR1 SNHLY and CDR2 FYNNEI come from the germline V gene. This CDR3 has 14 amino acids.